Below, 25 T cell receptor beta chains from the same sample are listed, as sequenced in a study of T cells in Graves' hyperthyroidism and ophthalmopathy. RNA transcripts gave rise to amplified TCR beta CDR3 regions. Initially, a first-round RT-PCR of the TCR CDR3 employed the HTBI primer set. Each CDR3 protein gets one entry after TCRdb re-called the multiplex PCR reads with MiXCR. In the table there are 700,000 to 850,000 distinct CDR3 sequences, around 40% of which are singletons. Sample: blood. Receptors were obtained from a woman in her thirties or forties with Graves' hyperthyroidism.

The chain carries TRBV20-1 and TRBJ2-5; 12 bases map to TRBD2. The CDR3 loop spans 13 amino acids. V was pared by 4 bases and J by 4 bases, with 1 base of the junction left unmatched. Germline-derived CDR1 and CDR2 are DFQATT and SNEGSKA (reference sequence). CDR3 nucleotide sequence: TGCAGTGCTAAGGGACTAGCGGGAGAGACCCAGTACTTC. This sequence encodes CSAKGLAGETQYF.

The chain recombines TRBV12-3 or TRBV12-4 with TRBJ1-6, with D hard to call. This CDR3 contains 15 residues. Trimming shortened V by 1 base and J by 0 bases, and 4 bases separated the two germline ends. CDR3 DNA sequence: TGTGCCAGCAGTTTAGTAAGCTCCTATAATTCACCCCTCCACTTT. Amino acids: CASSLVSSYNSPLHF.

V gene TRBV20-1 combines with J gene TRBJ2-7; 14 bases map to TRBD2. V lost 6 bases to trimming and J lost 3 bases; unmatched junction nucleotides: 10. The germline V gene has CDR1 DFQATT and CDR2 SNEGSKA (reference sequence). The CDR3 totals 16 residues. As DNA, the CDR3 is TGCAGTGCCTCGACTAGCGGGAGGGCCGGTATCTACGAGCAGTACTTC. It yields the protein CSASTSGRAGIYEQYF.

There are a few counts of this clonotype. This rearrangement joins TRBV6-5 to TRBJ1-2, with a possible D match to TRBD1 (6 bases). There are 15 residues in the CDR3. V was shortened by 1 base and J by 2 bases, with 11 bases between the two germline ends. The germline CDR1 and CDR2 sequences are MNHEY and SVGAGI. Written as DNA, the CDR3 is TGTGCCAGCAGTTACTTTTTGGGGGCCAACTATGGCTACACCTTC. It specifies CASSYFLGANYGYTF.

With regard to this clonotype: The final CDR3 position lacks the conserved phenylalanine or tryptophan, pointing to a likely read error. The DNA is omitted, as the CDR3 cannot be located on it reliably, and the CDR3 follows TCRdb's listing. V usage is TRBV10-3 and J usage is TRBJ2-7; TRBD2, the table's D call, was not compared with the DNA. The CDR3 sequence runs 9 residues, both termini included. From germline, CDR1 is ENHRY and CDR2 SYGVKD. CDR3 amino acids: CAISIGLAG.

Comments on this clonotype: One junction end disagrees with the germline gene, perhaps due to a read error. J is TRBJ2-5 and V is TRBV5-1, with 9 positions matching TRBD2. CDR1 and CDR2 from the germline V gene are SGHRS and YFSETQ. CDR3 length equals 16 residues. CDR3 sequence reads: CASSLRAAGGQETQCF. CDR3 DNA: TGCGCCAGCAGCTTGAGAGCAGCGGGAGGACAAGAGACCCAGTGCTTC.

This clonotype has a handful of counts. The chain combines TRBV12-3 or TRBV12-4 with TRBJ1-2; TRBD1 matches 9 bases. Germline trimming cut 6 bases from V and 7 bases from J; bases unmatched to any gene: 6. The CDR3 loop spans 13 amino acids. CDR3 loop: CASRWGQGGGYTF. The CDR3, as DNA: TGTGCCAGCAGATGGGGACAGGGTGGTGGCTACACCTTC.

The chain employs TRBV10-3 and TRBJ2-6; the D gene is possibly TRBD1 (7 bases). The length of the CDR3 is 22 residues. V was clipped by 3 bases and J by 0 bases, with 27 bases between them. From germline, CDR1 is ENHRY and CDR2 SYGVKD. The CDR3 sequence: CAISDQGGHLKHDVSGANVLTF. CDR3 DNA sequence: TGTGCCATCAGTGACCAGGGGGGTCACCTCAAGCACGATGTCTCTGGGGCCAACGTCCTGACTTTC.

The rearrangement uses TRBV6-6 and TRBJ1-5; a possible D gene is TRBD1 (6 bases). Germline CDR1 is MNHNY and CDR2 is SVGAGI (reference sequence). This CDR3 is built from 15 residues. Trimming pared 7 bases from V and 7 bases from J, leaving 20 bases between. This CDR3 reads CASTEQGPRQQPQHF. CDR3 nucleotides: TGTGCCAGCACAGAACAGGGCCCCCGGCAGCAGCCCCAGCATTTT.

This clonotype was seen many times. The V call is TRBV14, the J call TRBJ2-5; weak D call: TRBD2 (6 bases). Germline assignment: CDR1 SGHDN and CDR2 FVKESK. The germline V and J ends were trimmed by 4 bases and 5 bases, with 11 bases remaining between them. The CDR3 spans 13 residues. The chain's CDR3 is CASSPGTYETQYF. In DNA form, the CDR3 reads TGTGCCAGCAGCCCCGGGACTTACGAGACCCAGTACTTC.

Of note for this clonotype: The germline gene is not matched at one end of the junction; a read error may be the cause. The chain's CDR3 is CASGILRPSNQPQHF. DNA of the CDR3: TGTGCCAGTGGTATCCTTCGCCCGAGCAATCAGCCCCAGCATTTT. The rearrangement joins TRBV19 to TRBJ1-5; no definite D call. The length of the CDR3 is 15 residues. The germline CDR1 and CDR2 sequences are LNHDA and SQIVND (reference sequence).

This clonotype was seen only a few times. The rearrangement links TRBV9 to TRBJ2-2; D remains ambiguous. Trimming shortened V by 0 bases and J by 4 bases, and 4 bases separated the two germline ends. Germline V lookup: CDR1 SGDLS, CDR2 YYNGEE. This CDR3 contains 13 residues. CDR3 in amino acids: CASSVGPTGELFF. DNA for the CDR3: TGTGCCAGCAGCGTAGGGCCCACCGGGGAGCTGTTTTTT.

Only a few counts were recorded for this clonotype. The CDR3 protein is CASSFVNLETQYF. DNA of the CDR3: TGTGCCAGCAGTTTTGTTAATTTGGAGACCCAGTACTTC. V is TRBV28 and J is TRBJ2-5, with unresolved D. The CDR3 runs 13 residues. V lost 3 bases and J 5 bases, leaving 10 bases between the germline ends. Germline V gives CDR1 MDHEN, CDR2 SYDVKM.

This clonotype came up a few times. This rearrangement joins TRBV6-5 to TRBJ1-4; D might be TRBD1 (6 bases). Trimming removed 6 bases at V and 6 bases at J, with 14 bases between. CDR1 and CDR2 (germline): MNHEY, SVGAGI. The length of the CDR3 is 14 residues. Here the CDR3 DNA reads TGTGCCAGCAGACCGACAGGAGGGTATGAAAAACTGTTTTTT. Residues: CASRPTGGYEKLFF.

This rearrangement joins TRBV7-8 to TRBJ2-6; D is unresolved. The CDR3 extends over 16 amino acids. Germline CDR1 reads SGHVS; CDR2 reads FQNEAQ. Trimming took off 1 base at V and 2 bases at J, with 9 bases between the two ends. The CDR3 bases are TGTGCCAGCAGCTTAGAGGGCCTTACTGGGGCCAACGTCCTGACTTTC. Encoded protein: CASSLEGLTGANVLTF.

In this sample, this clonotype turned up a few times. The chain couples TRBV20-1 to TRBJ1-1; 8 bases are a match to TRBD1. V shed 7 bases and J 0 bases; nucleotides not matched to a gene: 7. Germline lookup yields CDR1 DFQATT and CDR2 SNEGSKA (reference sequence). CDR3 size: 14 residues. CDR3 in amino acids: CSVPDRAVNTEAFF. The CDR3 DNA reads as TGCAGTGTTCCGGACAGGGCGGTGAACACTGAAGCTTTCTTT.

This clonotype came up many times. The CDR3 loop reads CASSIDRSSYNQPQHF. CDR3 nucleotide sequence: TGTGCCAGTAGTATAGATCGTTCGTCTTACAATCAGCCCCAGCATTTT. This rearrangement joins TRBV19 to TRBJ1-5; D gene unclear. Germline CDR1 reads LNHDA; CDR2 reads SQIVND (reference sequence). V shed 0 bases and J shed 3 bases, with 12 bases lying between them. This CDR3 contains 16 residues.

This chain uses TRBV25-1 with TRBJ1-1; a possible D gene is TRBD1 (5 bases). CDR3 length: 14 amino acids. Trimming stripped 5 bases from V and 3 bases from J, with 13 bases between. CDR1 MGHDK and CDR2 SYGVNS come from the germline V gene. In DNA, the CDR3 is TGTGCCAGCAGTTTGACGGGGGATTACACTGAAGCTTTCTTT. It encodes CASSLTGDYTEAFF.

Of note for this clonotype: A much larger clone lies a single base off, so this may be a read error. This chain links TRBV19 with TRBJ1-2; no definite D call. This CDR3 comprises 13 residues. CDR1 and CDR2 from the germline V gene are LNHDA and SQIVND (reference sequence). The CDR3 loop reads CASTQGSSYSYTF. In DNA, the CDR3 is TGTGCCAGTACCCAAGGGTCAAGCTATAGCTACACCTTC.

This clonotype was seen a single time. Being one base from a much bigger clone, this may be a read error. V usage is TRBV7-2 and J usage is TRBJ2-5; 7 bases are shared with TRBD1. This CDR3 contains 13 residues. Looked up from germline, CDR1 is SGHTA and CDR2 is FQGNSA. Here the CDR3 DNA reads TGTGCCAGCAGGGGGGACAGCCAAAAGACCCAGTACTTC. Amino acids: CASRGDSQKTQYF.

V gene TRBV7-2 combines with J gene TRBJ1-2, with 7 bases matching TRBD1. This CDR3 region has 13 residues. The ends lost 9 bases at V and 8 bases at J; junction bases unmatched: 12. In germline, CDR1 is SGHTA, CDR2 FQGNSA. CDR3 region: CASHGTVARGYTF. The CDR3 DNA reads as TGTGCCAGTCACGGGACAGTGGCTCGGGGCTACACCTTC. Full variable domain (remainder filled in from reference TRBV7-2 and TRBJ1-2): GAGVSQSPSNKVTEKGKDVELRCDPISGHTALYWYRQSLGQGLEFLIYFQGNSAPDKSGLPSDRFSAERTGGSVSTLTIQRTQQEDSAVYLCASHGTVARGYTFGSGTRLTVV.

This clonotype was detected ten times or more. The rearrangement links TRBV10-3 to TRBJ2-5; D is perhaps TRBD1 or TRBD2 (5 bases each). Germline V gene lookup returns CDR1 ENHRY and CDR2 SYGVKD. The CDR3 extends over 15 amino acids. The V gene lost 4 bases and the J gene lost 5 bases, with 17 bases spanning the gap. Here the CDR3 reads CAISVQGRRDETQYF. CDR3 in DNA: TGTGCCATCAGTGTTCAGGGTCGTCGGGACGAGACCCAGTACTTC.

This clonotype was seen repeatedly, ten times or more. The CDR3 DNA follows: TGTGCCAGCAGTCCATCAGGCAGAGACACTGAAGCTTTCTTT. Translated: CASSPSGRDTEAFF. The gene calls are TRBV2 and TRBJ1-1; D gene uncertain. The germline gives CDR1 SNHLY, CDR2 FYNNEI. Trimming cost V 5 bases and J 3 bases, with 13 bases left between them. The CDR3 consists of 14 residues. Full variable domain (outside the CDR3, taken from reference TRBV2 and TRBJ1-1): EPEVTQTPSHQVTQMGQEVILRCVPISNHLYFYWYRQILGQKVEFLVSFYNNEISEKSEIFDDQFSVERPDGSNFTLKIRSTKLEDSAMYFCASSPSGRDTEAFFGQGTRLTVV.

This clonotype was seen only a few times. The CDR3 DNA is TGCAGTGCTAGAGATATAGGGGGTTGGAGCAATCAGCCCCAGCATTTT. Protein sequence: CSARDIGGWSNQPQHF. The chain is built from TRBV20-1 and TRBJ1-5, with D perhaps TRBD1 (6 bases). Germline loops: CDR1 DFQATT, CDR2 SNEGSKA (reference sequence). V lost 0 bases to trimming and J lost 1 base, with 13 bases between them. CDR3 length equals 16 residues.

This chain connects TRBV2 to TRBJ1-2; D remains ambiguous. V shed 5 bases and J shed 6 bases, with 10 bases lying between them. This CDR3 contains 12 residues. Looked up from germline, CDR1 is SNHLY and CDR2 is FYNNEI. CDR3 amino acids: CASSSGFDGYTF. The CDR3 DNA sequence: TGTGCCAGCAGTTCTGGGTTCGATGGCTACACCTTC.